These T cell receptor beta chains were read from a single sample in a study of blood T cell repertoires in COVID-19. Here immunoSEQ multiplex PCR was the method, and the copy in TCRdb shows in-frame clones only, minus some. The sample holds almost 70,000 clones; 79% are singletons and the top ten take approximately 17%. The sample consisted of peripheral blood. The origin of the receptors is a man aged 60 to 75 with acute or convalescent COVID-19. CDR3s include the opening cysteine and the closing phenylalanine or tryptophan. Part of the rows lack a size; the others show once, few, many or a class for expanded clones.

CASSLELGVYNEQFF | TRBJ2-1 | TRBV5-1 | NA
CASSRESTGELFF | TRBJ2-2 | TRBV5-1 | NA
CASSISRTGDYGYTF | TRBJ1-2 | TRBV19 | once
CASNTVQGRNQPQHF | TRBJ1-5 | TRBV2 | NA
CASSQGGGGADEQFF | TRBJ2-1 | TRBV4-2 | NA
CASSLRGGAGELFF | TRBJ2-2 | TRBV27 | NA
CASSQVSGVFGDGYTF | TRBJ1-2 | TRBV4-3 | NA
CASSLEGGTEAFF | TRBJ1-1 | TRBV7-8 | NA
CATTLLDRLNTEAFF | TRBJ1-1 | TRBV28 | NA
CASSPGARGAIPSNEQFF | TRBJ2-1 | TRBV7-2 | NA